A single sample is the source of the 14 T cell receptor beta chains below, sequenced in a study of cytomegalovirus exposure and HLA in healthy donors. With 60 Vbeta and 13 Jbeta primers, the PCR was carried out. The protocol was immunoSEQ multiplex PCR, while the TCRdb copy is restricted to in-frame clones and leaves out a portion. The sample carries 100,000 to 150,000 clones, 77% recorded once. The specimen was PBMCs. Receptor source: a man younger than 35 in good health and CMV-seropositive.

As for this clone: Mismatch with germline at one junction end may stem from a read error. CDR3 region: CASSLIGGPTEAFF. The CDR3 DNA reads as TGTGCCAGCAGTTTAATAGGGGGCCCCACTGAAGCTTTCTTT. The chain carries TRBV7-3 and TRBJ1-1; 7 bases match TRBD1. The germline CDR1 and CDR2 sequences are SGHTA and FQGTGA. CDR3 length equals 14 residues.

The J gene is TRBJ2-1, the V gene TRBV9; 9 bases map to TRBD2. The length of the CDR3 is 16 residues. The germline V gene encodes CDR1 SGDLS and CDR2 YYNGEE. Losses at the gene ends were 3 bases for V and 5 bases for J; bases not matched to a gene: 9. The CDR3 region is CASSAPGLAGNNEQFF. The CDR3 nucleotides are TGTGCCAGCAGCGCCCCGGGGCTAGCGGGAAACAATGAGCAGTTCTTC.

The CDR3 region is CASRSPLLAGPSNYGYTF. Written as DNA, the CDR3 is TGTGCCAGCAGATCCCCCCTTTTGGCAGGGCCGTCTAACTATGGCTACACCTTC. The chain joins TRBV28 to TRBJ1-2, with a weak D call TRBD1 (5 bases). V was cut by 6 bases and J by 0 bases, with 23 bases left in between. The CDR3 loop spans 18 amino acids. Germline lookup yields CDR1 MDHEN and CDR2 SYDVKM.

This clone has a handful of counts. This chain links TRBV11-1 with TRBJ2-5; TRBD2 is a possible D gene (6 bases). Germline-derived CDR1 and CDR2 are SGHAT and FQDESV (reference sequence). The CDR3 is 14 amino acids. With 2 bases removed from V and 4 bases from J, the gap between germline ends came to 11 bases. The CDR3 loop reads CASSLNPAGETQYF. The CDR3 coding sequence is TGTGCCAGCAGCTTAAATCCAGCGGGAGAGACCCAGTACTTC.

The gene calls are TRBV27 and TRBJ2-7, with TRBD2 as a possible D gene (5 bases). The CDR3 runs to 14 residues. Germline V lookup: CDR1 MNHEY, CDR2 SMNVEV (reference sequence). V lost 4 bases to trimming and J lost 4 bases, with 14 bases between them. The DNA of the CDR3 is TGTGCCAGCAGTTACGCCGGAGGAGGTTACGAGCAGTACTTC. It is translated as CASSYAGGGYEQYF.

V and J are TRBV7-9 and TRBJ1-1; 8 positions match TRBD1. The length of the CDR3 is 16 residues. The germline V gene has CDR1 SEHNR and CDR2 FQNEAQ (reference sequence). The trim removed 5 bases at V and 6 bases at J, leaving 14 bases unmatched. DNA for the CDR3: TGTGCCAGCAGCCCAAAGGGGCCGACAGGGGTTGCTGAAGCTTTCTTT. It is translated as CASSPKGPTGVAEAFF.

This clone was detected only once. The CDR3 here is CASSRYSGGRGNEQFF. CDR3 coding DNA: TGCGCCAGCAGCCGCTACTCGGGGGGAAGGGGCAATGAGCAGTTCTTC. V is TRBV4-1 and J is TRBJ2-1; 7 bases line up with TRBD2. From germline, CDR1 is MGHRA and CDR2 YSYEKL. Trimming removed 4 bases from V and 6 bases from J; junction bases left unmatched: 12. The CDR3 extends over 16 amino acids.

This chain connects TRBV5-1 to TRBJ2-5; D gene ambiguous. With 4 bases removed from V and 0 bases from J, the gap between germline ends came to 13 bases. The CDR3 is 15 residues long. From germline, CDR1 is SGHRS and CDR2 YFSETQ. The CDR3 is CASSPSPTYQETQYF. CDR3 DNA: TGCGCCAGCAGCCCATCCCCTACCTACCAAGAGACCCAGTACTTC. The full variable domain, its missing parts supplied by reference TRBV5-1 and TRBJ2-5, is KAGVTQTPRYLIKTRGQQVTLSCSPISGHRSVSWYQQTPGQGLQFLFEYFSETQRNKGNFPGRFSGRQFSNSRSEMNVSTLELGDSALYLCASSPSPTYQETQYFGPGTRLLVL.

The chain carries TRBV4-1 and TRBJ1-3; TRBD1 matches 9 bases. After removal of 1 base from V and 4 bases from J, the junction contained 2 bases not matched to a gene. Germline values: CDR1 MGHRA, CDR2 YSYEKL. The CDR3 has 15 residues. In nucleotides, the CDR3 is TGCGCCAGCAGCCAAGGACAGGGGGTAGGAAACACCATATATTTT. This encodes CASSQGQGVGNTIYF.

This chain links TRBV29-1 with TRBJ1-2, with D perhaps matching TRBD1 (6 bases). CDR3 length: 11 amino acids. Germline assignment: CDR1 SQVTM and CDR2 ANQGSEA. Trimming left V 5 bases short and J 7 bases short, with 11 bases between. DNA of the CDR3: TGCAGCGTTCACAGGGAGGGTGGCTACACCTTC. Amino acids: CSVHREGGYTF.

This chain connects TRBV30 to TRBJ1-1, with D hard to call. Deletions cut 3 bases from V and 1 base from J, with 9 bases between. The germline CDR1 and CDR2 sequences are GTSNPN and SVGIG (reference sequence). This CDR3 comprises 13 residues. CDR3 sequence: CAWSREPNTEAFF. The CDR3 nucleotides are TGTGCCTGGAGCCGAGAGCCGAACACTGAAGCTTTCTTT.

The V gene is TRBV27, the J gene TRBJ2-7; maybe TRBD1 (7 bases). Deletions cut 0 bases from V and 5 bases from J, with 17 bases between. The CDR3 consists of 16 residues. CDR1 is MNHEY and CDR2 is SMNVEV in the germline V gene (reference sequence). CDR3 sequence reads: CASSLSLQGGPHEQYF. CDR3 sequence (DNA): TGTGCCAGCAGTTTATCTCTCCAGGGGGGCCCCCACGAGCAGTACTTC.

J is TRBJ1-4 and V is TRBV28, with 7 bases aligning to TRBD1. The CDR3 spans 16 residues. Germline V gives CDR1 MDHEN, CDR2 SYDVKM. Unmatched junction bases numbered 5, after V lost 1 base and J lost 3 bases. CDR3 region: CASSLFRGTANEKLFF. CDR3 coding DNA: TGTGCCAGCAGTTTATTCAGGGGGACAGCTAATGAAAAACTGTTTTTT.

This chain connects TRBV4-1 to TRBJ2-3; 10 positions agree with TRBD2. Germline V gives CDR1 MGHRA, CDR2 YSYEKL. The ends lost 0 bases at V and 8 bases at J; junction bases unmatched: 14. The CDR3 covers 18 residues. The CDR3 DNA follows: TGCGCCAGCAGCCAAGAATTAGCGGGGGGCCCAAGTGATGGTACGCAGTATTTT. Protein: CASSQELAGGPSDGTQYF.